The T cell receptor (beta chain) under discussion was sequenced for a study of blood T cells in healthy people across ages (dated by TCRdb to between 2014 and 2017). Study-wide context: In model experiments, template switching captured roughly one uniquely barcoded TCR beta cDNA molecule for every two T cells. To track age-related changes in TCR beta repertoire diversity, the study relied on deep sequencing normalized with unique cDNA molecular identifiers. The donors were divided into four age groups: young (average about 15 years), middle-aged (approximately 42), aged (approximately 62) and long-lived (82). To avoid experimental bias, donors of different ages were distributed randomly across sequencing lanes. The study analyzed two additional independent replicas of 1 million unique cDNA reads from the same blood draw for two donors, one aged 18 to 30 and one aged 80 or older. Overall study results and their limits: Compared with the aged group, more naive CD4+ T cells, fewer expanded clones and increased TCR diversity were shown by the long-lived group, suggesting age selection. Total diversity estimates from one million sequenced T cells were considered lower bounds and underestimates. The CMV infection status of donors was not known, potentially confounding age-related changes in expanded clonotypes. Bulk unsorted PBMC profiling prevented conclusive comparison of naive and antigen-experienced compartments. As age increased, observed TCR beta diversity per million T cells dropped in a roughly linear way, and a significant reduction was already evident by age approximately 40. Observed TCR beta diversity correlated strongly with the percentage of naive T cells measured by flow cytometry.

The donors were some 39 Caucasian individuals from Russia, aged about 6 to 95 years, who were systemically healthy. Roughly 10 milliliters of peripheral blood were drawn from each donor into EDTA-treated Vacutainer tubes. Ficoll-Paque density-gradient centrifugation was used to isolate PBMCs, with at least 6 million obtained per sample. Total RNA was extracted from PBMCs with Trizol reagent, with at least 5 micrograms obtained per sample. Naive CD45RAhigh/CD27high T cell percentages were measured by flow cytometry on a PBMC aliquot from every donor. The CDR3, from cysteine to phenylalanine, totals 12 residues. The sequence is cut down to CDR3 DNA, 36 bases in frame from base 1. V and J lose 7 bases and 2 bases, and a span of 9 bases separates them. Taken from the germline V gene, the CDR1 and CDR2 loops are MNHNS and SASEGT. There are a few counts of this clonotype. The target of this receptor is not known. It has no much larger one-base neighbor in the sample; base qualities were not kept.

The library relied on 5' RACE. Sequencing was carried out with an Illumina HiSeq 2500. A second PCR of roughly 7 to 12 cycles was run with a J-beta primer mix and a sample-barcoded 5' primer. A template-switch 5' adaptor carrying 12 random nucleotides introduced a unique molecular identifier onto each TCR beta cDNA molecule. At least 3 million CDR3-containing paired-end reads were obtained from each sample. All of the RNA was converted into first-strand cDNA using the Mint cDNA synthesis kit, with a TRBC-specific oligonucleotide serving as the primer. Following uracil-DNA glycosylase treatment, all cDNA underwent a first 18-cycle PCR with the universal primers M1SS and BC2_uni_R. The authors' analysis ran thus. Normalization of each sample was performed by random selection of 1 million high-quality reads, each carrying a distinct molecular identifier. Instead of being binned into consensus sequences, reads that shared molecular identifiers were thrown out. MiTCR, set to a Q25 quality threshold and the strictest error-elimination algorithm, was used for CDR3 identification, clonotype clustering and error correction. A nonparametric unseen species model using Euler transformation provided a lower-bound estimate of total TCR beta diversity. The public reads were run again by TCRdb, first through fastp at Q25 and then through MiXCR, and only productive beta chains were kept. Here each entry gathers all rows of one CDR3 protein and keeps the most common genes and DNA. TCRdb, not the authors, supplied the V and J calls. This sample holds over 1,200,000 distinct CDR3 sequences; approximately 63% were observed only once. The ten most abundant clones make up more than 6% of the sample.

The chain employs TRBV6-1 and TRBJ2-7; too little of a D gene remains to name it. Sequenced: blood. The clonotype comes from a man between 18 and 35 years old in good health. The CDR3 has the sequence CASTVTPYEQYF. The DNA sequence reads TGTGCCAGCACGGTGACTCCCTACGAGCAGTACTTC.